The 27 T cell receptor beta chains in this list originate from one sample, sequenced in a study of siplizumab effects on memory and regulatory T cells. Using immunoSEQ multiplex PCR, the repertoire was profiled, and TCRdb retains in-frame clones only, with some absent. The sample includes 70,000 to 95,000 clones, about 90% of them seen just once. The sequencing input was CD4+ T cells sorted from blood. These receptors all come from a human donor in good health.

J is TRBJ2-1 and V is TRBV19, with D maybe TRBD2 (5 bases). Trimming stripped 4 bases from V and 8 bases from J, with 21 bases between. The CDR3 is 16 amino acids. Per the germline V gene, CDR1 is LNHDA and CDR2 is SQIVND (reference sequence). DNA for the CDR3: TGTGCCAGTAGTAAGGACTCGAGGCCCCATGTCGATGAGCAGTTCTTC. As protein: CASSKDSRPHVDEQFF.

The rearrangement uses TRBV29-1 and TRBJ2-4; D might be TRBD1 (6 bases). Trimming took off 5 bases at V and 1 base at J, with 15 bases between the two ends. CDR3 size: 15 residues. CDR1 is SQVTM and CDR2 is ANQGSEA in the germline V gene. The CDR3 DNA is TGCAGCGTTACAGGGTCTATTTTCGCCAAAAACATTCAGTACTTC. Residues: CSVTGSIFAKNIQYF.

The chain employs TRBV9 and TRBJ2-1; 13 bases line up with TRBD2. This CDR3 region has 16 residues. Germline CDR1 and CDR2: SGDLS and YYNGEE. Unmatched junction bases numbered 4, after V lost 0 bases and J lost 7 bases. The chain's CDR3 is CASSVDGLAGANEQFF. In DNA, the CDR3 is TGTGCCAGCAGCGTAGACGGACTAGCGGGAGCAAATGAGCAGTTCTTC.

The chain employs TRBV5-4 and TRBJ2-1; 10 nucleotides align to TRBD2. In germline, CDR1 is SGHNT, CDR2 YYREEE (reference sequence). Germline trimming cut 4 bases from V and 4 bases from J; bases unmatched to any gene: 8. The CDR3 is 16 amino acids. The DNA for the CDR3 is TGTGCCAGCAGCCGGCCAGCGGGAGGGCCGTACAATGAGCAGTTCTTC. Its translation is CASSRPAGGPYNEQFF.

The V call is TRBV7-9, the J call TRBJ2-7, with 9 bases lining up with TRBD1. The CDR3 covers 15 residues. J was trimmed by 2 bases and V by 1 base; bases with no gene match: 3. Germline V gene sequence: CDR1 SEHNR, CDR2 FQNEAQ (reference sequence). The CDR3 nucleotides read TGTGCCAGCAGCTTAGGGACAGGGGCGACCTACGAGCAGTACTTC. This encodes CASSLGTGATYEQYF.

The gene calls are TRBV1 and TRBJ2-7; the table's TRBD2 call for D was not verified on the DNA. TRBV1 counts as a pseudogene. The CDR3 sequence is 16 residues long. DNA of the CDR3: TGCACCAGCAGCCAAGTGACTAGCGGGAGGTCCTACGAGCAGTACTTC. Translated, it gives CTSSQVTSGRSYEQYF.

This chain connects TRBV1 to TRBJ2-7; the table calls TRBD2, which could not be checked here. TRBV1 is marked as a pseudogene. The CDR3 runs to 15 residues. In DNA form, the CDR3 reads TGCACCAGGAGCGGGGCTAGCGGGAGGGAGGACGAGCAGTACTTC. Residues: CTRSGASGREDEQYF.

The chain couples TRBV7-8 to TRBJ2-7, with D hard to call. The CDR3 extends over 13 amino acids. The V gene's germline CDR1 is SGHVS and CDR2 FQNEAQ. Trimming cost V 1 base and J 2 bases, with 6 bases left between them. In DNA form, the CDR3 reads TGTGCCAGCAGCTTAGTTGGCACCTACGAGCAGTACTTC. Amino acid sequence: CASSLVGTYEQYF.

CDR3 amino acids: CASGDRAGANVLTF. CDR3 DNA sequence: TGTGCCAGCGGAGACAGGGCTGGGGCCAACGTCCTGACTTTC. V is TRBV5-4 and J is TRBJ2-6, with 7 positions matching TRBD1. The V gene's germline CDR1 is SGHNT and CDR2 YYREEE (reference sequence). The V gene end was trimmed by 7 bases and the J gene end by 2 bases; junction bases not matched to a gene: 3. The CDR3 is 14 amino acids.

The chain recombines TRBV27 with TRBJ2-7; D gene uncertain. Germline V gene sequence: CDR1 MNHEY, CDR2 SMNVEV (reference sequence). V was trimmed by 7 bases and J by 6 bases, leaving 19 bases between them. The CDR3 sequence is 14 residues long. CDR3 protein: CASKWAGLDGEQYF. Here the CDR3 DNA reads TGTGCCAGCAAATGGGCAGGTTTAGACGGCGAGCAGTACTTC.

The chain recombines TRBV7-2 with TRBJ2-1; 9 nucleotides line up with TRBD2. The CDR3 sequence is 16 residues long. Germline V gene lookup returns CDR1 SGHTA and CDR2 FQGNSA. The V and J ends lost 1 base and 7 bases, in that order; junction bases with no gene match: 8. The CDR3 protein is CASSLGPGLAFNEQFF. CDR3 nucleotides: TGTGCCAGCAGCTTAGGCCCGGGACTAGCTTTTAATGAGCAGTTCTTC. Based on the CDR3 plus reference TRBV7-2 and TRBJ2-1, the full variable domain is GAGVSQSPSNKVTEKGKDVELRCDPISGHTALYWYRQSLGQGLEFLIYFQGNSAPDKSGLPSDRFSAERTGGSVSTLTIQRTQQEDSAVYLCASSLGPGLAFNEQFFGPGTRLTVL.

This chain links TRBV7-2 with TRBJ2-3; 7 bases align to TRBD2. V was pared by 1 base and J by 9 bases, with 10 bases of the junction left unmatched. Germline V CDR1 and CDR2: SGHTA, FQGNSA. The CDR3 is made up of 15 amino acids. The CDR3 DNA follows: TGTGCCAGCAGCTTAGGTAGCGGGCCGTCCGGGACGCAGTATTTT. Its protein product is CASSLGSGPSGTQYF.

The CDR3: CASSQDIGATNEKLFF. The CDR3 DNA reads as TGCGCCAGCAGCCAAGATATAGGGGCAACTAATGAAAAACTGTTTTTT. The rearrangement links TRBV4-3 to TRBJ1-4, with a weak D call TRBD1 (5 bases). Per germline, CDR1 LGHNA and CDR2 YSLEER. The V and J ends lost 0 bases and 0 bases respectively, with 8 bases between them. The CDR3 sequence is 16 residues long.

The rearrangement joins TRBV18 to TRBJ2-7; 7 bases map to TRBD1. The CDR3 spans 13 residues. V dropped 2 bases and J dropped 6; count of bases not matched to a gene: 4. CDR1 KGHSH and CDR2 LQKENI come from the germline V gene. CDR3 loop: CASSPNTGVEQYF. The CDR3 region has the DNA TGTGCCAGCTCACCAAACACAGGGGTCGAGCAGTACTTC.

The chain carries TRBV19 and TRBJ2-7, with TRBD2 matching 9 bases. CDR1 is LNHDA, CDR2 SQIVND, per germline (reference sequence). The CDR3 contains 15 residues. V dropped 4 bases and J dropped 0; count of bases not matched to a gene: 4. CDR3 sequence reads: CASSTSGDSSYEQYF. CDR3 DNA: TGTGCCAGTAGTACTAGCGGGGATAGCTCCTACGAGCAGTACTTC.

As concerns this clone: In the same sample, other DNA sequences code for this CDR3. The gene calls are TRBV7-2 and TRBJ2-1, with D unresolved. This CDR3 is built from 14 residues. The V end lost 0 bases, the J end lost 0 bases, and 3 bases lay between the germline ends. Germline loops: CDR1 SGHTA, CDR2 FQGNSA. The CDR3 sequence: CASSLASSYNEQFF. DNA for the CDR3: TGTGCCAGCAGCTTAGCAAGCTCCTACAATGAGCAGTTCTTC.

V gene TRBV2 combines with J gene TRBJ1-1; 7 bases match TRBD1. This CDR3 region has 14 residues. With 5 bases clipped from V and 1 base from J, the junction kept 4 bases outside the gene matches. CDR1 is SNHLY, CDR2 FYNNEI, per germline. In nucleotides, the CDR3 is TGTGCCAGCAGTCGACAGGGAGAGAACACTGAAGCTTTCTTT. Its translation: CASSRQGENTEAFF.

The rearrangement joins TRBV5-8 to TRBJ2-7; D not certain. V was shortened by 2 bases and J by 3 bases, with 3 bases between the two germline ends. The CDR3 has 11 residues. Germline values: CDR1 SGHTS, CDR2 YDEGEE. The CDR3 DNA reads TGTGCCAGCAGCTTAAACTACGAGCAGTACTTC. This encodes CASSLNYEQYF. The variable domain in full, with the rest retrieved from reference TRBV5-8 and TRBJ2-7, is EAGVTQSPTHLIKTRGQQATLRCSPISGHTSVYWYQQALGLGLQFLLWYDEGEERNRGNFPPRFSGRQFPNYSSELNVNALELEDSALYLCASSLNYEQYFGPGTRLTVT.

J is TRBJ1-2 and V is TRBV29-1, with D possibly matching TRBD1 (6 bases). The CDR3 extends over 11 amino acids. The germline gives CDR1 SQVTM, CDR2 ANQGSEA. The germline V and J ends were trimmed by 4 bases and 5 bases, with 8 bases remaining between them. The CDR3 is CSVGGGYGYTF. The CDR3 bases are TGCAGCGTTGGAGGGGGGTATGGCTACACCTTC. The full variable domain, with the rest looked up from reference TRBV29-1 and TRBJ1-2, is SAVISQKPSRDICQRGTSLTIQCQVDSQVTMMFWYRQQPGQSLTLIATANQGSEATYESGFVIDKFPISRPNLTFSTLTVSNMSPEDSSIYLCSVGGGYGYTFGSGTRLTVV.

Only a few counts were recorded for this clone. V is TRBV5-1 and J is TRBJ2-5; the D gene is possibly TRBD2 (5 bases). The CDR3 is 14 residues long. The V gene's germline CDR1 is SGHRS and CDR2 YFSETQ. V was cut by 0 bases and J by 5 bases, with 11 bases left in between. The CDR3 loop reads CASSLDPSLETQYF. In nucleotides, the CDR3 is TGCGCCAGCAGCTTGGACCCTAGCCTGGAGACCCAGTACTTC.

The chain couples TRBV25-1 to TRBJ2-2; D not certain. Per the germline V gene, CDR1 is MGHDK and CDR2 is SYGVNS. The V end was cut by 0 bases, the J end by 4 bases, with 6 bases between. CDR3 length: 14 amino acids. This chain's CDR3 is CASSEYGFTGELFF. Written as DNA, the CDR3 is TGTGCCAGCAGTGAATATGGCTTCACCGGGGAGCTGTTTTTT.

J is TRBJ1-1 and V is TRBV6-1, with D maybe TRBD1 (6 bases). Trimming took off 1 base at V and 4 bases at J, with 13 bases between the two ends. The CDR3 is 15 residues long. CDR1 and CDR2 from the germline V gene are MNHNS and SASEGT. The CDR3 region is CASSEDRAGSTEAFF. CDR3 DNA: TGTGCCAGCAGTGAAGACAGGGCTGGTTCCACTGAAGCTTTCTTT.

J is TRBJ2-1 and V is TRBV28, with 7 bases matching TRBD1. The germline gives CDR1 MDHEN, CDR2 SYDVKM. CDR3 length: 15 amino acids. The J segment lost 9 bases and the V segment lost 4 bases, leaving 12 bases of the junction unmatched. The CDR3 region is CASSSRTGSRAEQFF. Written as DNA, the CDR3 is TGTGCCAGCAGTTCCCGGACAGGCTCCCGTGCTGAGCAGTTCTTC. The variable domain in full, completed from reference TRBV28 and TRBJ2-1, reads DVKVTQSSRYLVKRTGEKVFLECVQDMDHENMFWYRQDPGLGLRLIYFSYDVKMKEKGDIPEGYSVSREKKERFSLILESASTNQTSMYLCASSSRTGSRAEQFFGPGTRLTVL.

V and J are TRBV18 and TRBJ2-1, with TRBD2 identical over 9 bases. The CDR3 loop spans 15 amino acids. V dropped 4 bases and J dropped 6; count of bases not matched to a gene: 7. Germline V CDR1 and CDR2: KGHSH, LQKENI. The CDR3 sequence: CASSQTGTSPNEQFF. In nucleotides, the CDR3 is TGTGCCAGCTCACAGACCGGGACTAGCCCCAATGAGCAGTTCTTC. Complete variable domain (other parts from reference TRBV18 and TRBJ2-1): NAGVMQNPRHLVRRRGQEARLRCSPMKGHSHVYWYRQLPEEGLKFMVYLQKENIIDESGMPKERFSAEFPKEGPSILRIQQVVRGDSAAYFCASSQTGTSPNEQFFGPGTRLTVL.

The rearrangement uses TRBV29-1 and TRBJ2-7; 12 nucleotides line up with TRBD2. Trimming at V came to 3 bases and at J to 3 bases, leaving 0 bases not matched to a gene. The CDR3 has 13 amino acids. CDR1 is SQVTM, CDR2 ANQGSEA, per germline. This CDR3 reads CSVETSGSYEQYF. CDR3 nucleotides: TGCAGCGTTGAGACTAGCGGGAGCTACGAGCAGTACTTC.

The genes are TRBV5-6 and TRBJ2-7; 12 bases agree with TRBD2. This CDR3 region has 18 residues. Trimming took 3 bases from V and 0 from J; bases not matched to a gene: 10. CDR1 is SGHDT, CDR2 YYEEEE, per germline. The CDR3 bases are TGTGCCAGCAGCTCGACGACTAGCGGGAGTACTAGCTCCTACGAGCAGTACTTC. It codes for CASSSTTSGSTSSYEQYF.

This sequence joins TRBV5-6 and TRBJ2-1; TRBD2 agrees at 11 bases. With V trimmed by 2 bases and J by 6 bases, 10 bases remained unmatched. The CDR3 totals 17 residues. In germline, CDR1 is SGHDT, CDR2 YYEEEE. The DNA of the CDR3 is TGTGCCAGCAGCTTAACGGAAACTAGCGGGAGTGCCAATGAGCAGTTCTTC. Translating it yields CASSLTETSGSANEQFF.